This TCR beta chain was captured by sequencing in a study of naive and memory T cell subsets. TCR cDNA received a 3' ligated oligonucleotide that carried a UMI. Amplification of ligated cDNA took four PCR rounds with SP2 and nested alpha and beta constant primers. TCRdb redid the calling of the 5' RACE reads with MiXCR, one entry per CDR3 protein. The sample holds roughly 62,000 distinct CDR3 sequences, under 8.5% seen once. Looked up from germline, CDR1 is DFQATT and CDR2 is SNEGSKA (reference sequence). The CDR3 extends over 11 amino acids. Deletions cut 7 bases from V and 1 base from J, with 7 bases between. This clonotype was counted at least ten times.

J is TRBJ1-1 and V is TRBV20-1, with D hard to call. The source of this sequence is a male donor in good health. The CDR3 DNA reads TGCAGTGGGAACGAGAACACTGAAGCTTTCTTT. This gives the protein CSGNENTEAFF.